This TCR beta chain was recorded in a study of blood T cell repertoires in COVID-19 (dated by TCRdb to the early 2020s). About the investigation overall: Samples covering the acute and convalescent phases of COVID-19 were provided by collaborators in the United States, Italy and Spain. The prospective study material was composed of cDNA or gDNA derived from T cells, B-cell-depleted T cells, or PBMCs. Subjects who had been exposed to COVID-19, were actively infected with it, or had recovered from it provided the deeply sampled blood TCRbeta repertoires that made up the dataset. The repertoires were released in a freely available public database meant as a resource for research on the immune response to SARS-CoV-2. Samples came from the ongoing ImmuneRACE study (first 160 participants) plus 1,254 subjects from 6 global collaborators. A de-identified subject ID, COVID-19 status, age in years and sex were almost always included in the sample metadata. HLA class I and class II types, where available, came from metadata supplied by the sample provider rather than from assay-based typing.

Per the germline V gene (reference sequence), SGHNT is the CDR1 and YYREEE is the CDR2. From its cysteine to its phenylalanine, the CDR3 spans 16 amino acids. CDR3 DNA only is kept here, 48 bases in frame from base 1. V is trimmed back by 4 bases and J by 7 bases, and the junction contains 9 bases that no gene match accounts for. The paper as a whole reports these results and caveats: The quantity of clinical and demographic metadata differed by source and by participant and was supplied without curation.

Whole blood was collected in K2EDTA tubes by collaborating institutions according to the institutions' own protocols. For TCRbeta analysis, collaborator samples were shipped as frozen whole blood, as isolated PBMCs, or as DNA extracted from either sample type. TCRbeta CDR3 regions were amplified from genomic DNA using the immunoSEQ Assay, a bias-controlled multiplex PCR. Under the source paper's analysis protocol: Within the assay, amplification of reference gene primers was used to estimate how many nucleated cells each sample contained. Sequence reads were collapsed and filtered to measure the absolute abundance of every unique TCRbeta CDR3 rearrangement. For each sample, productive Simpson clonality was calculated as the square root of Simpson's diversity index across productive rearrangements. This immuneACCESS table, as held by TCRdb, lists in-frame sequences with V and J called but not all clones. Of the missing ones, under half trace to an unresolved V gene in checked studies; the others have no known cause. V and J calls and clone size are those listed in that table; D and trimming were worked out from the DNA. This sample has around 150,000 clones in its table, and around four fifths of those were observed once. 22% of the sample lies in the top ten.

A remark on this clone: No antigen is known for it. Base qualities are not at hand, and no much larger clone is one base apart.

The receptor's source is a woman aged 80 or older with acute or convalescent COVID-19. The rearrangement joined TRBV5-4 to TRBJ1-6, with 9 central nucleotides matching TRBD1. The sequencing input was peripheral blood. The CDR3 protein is CASSLRTGARNSPLHF. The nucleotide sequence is TGTGCCAGCAGCCTGAGGACAGGGGCTAGGAATTCACCCCTCCACTTT. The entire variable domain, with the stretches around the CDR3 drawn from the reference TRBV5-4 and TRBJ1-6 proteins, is ETGVTQSPTHLIKTRGQQVTLRCSSQSGHNTVSWYQQALGQGPQFIFQYYREEENGRGNFPPRFSGLQFPNYSSELNVNALELDDSALYLCASSLRTGARNSPLHFGNGTRLTVT.